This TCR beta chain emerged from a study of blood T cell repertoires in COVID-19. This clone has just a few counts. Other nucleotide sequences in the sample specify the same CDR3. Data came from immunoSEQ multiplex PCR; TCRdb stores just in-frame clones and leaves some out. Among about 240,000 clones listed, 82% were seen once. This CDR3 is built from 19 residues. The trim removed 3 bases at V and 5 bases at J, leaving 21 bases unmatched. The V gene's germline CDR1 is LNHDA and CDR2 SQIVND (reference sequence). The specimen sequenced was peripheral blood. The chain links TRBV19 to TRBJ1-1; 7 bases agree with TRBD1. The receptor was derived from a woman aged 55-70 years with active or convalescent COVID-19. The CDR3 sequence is CASSIGPLRGPRGGTEAFF. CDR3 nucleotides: TGTGCCAGTAGTATCGGGCCTCTGAGGGGGCCTCGGGGGGGAACTGAAGCTTTCTTT.